Below are 2 T cell receptor beta chains sequenced from a single sample in a study of T cells expressing NK-cell markers (TCRdb year 2020). The library was produced with 5' RACE. The data were produced on an Illumina HiSeq 2000. The reads were reprocessed in TCRdb, with one entry per CDR3 protein sequence and no accompanying DNA. This sample's listing comprises 150,000 or so distinct CDR3 sequences. Approximately 18% of the sample lies in the top ten. The sequencing input was blood T cells: a sorted CD56 or NKG2C T cell subset, CD4+ or CD8+ T cells, or bulk PBMC T cells (not recorded which). These receptors came from a woman aged 18 to 75 in good health.

V is TRBV5-5 and J is TRBJ2-5; the TRBD1 assignment by TCRdb is unverifiable without DNA. The CDR3 extends over 13 amino acids. Germline CDR1 reads SGHKS; CDR2 reads YYEKEE (reference sequence). The chain's CDR3 is CASSVRGQGTQYF.

The chain is built from TRBV20-1 and TRBJ1-1; TCRdb designates TRBD1, a call that cannot be tested without DNA. The germline V gene encodes CDR1 DFQATT and CDR2 SNEGSKA (reference sequence). The CDR3 runs 13 residues. The CDR3 sequence is CSALDRQNTEAFF.